The 9 T cell receptor beta chains below come from one sample, sequenced in a study of cytomegalovirus exposure and HLA in healthy donors. The PCR made use of 60 Vbeta and 13 Jbeta primers. Method: immunoSEQ multiplex PCR; TCRdb's copy keeps in-frame clones and lacks some. The table lists roughly 300,000 clones, approximately 90% of them singletons. The source material was PBMCs. These receptors all come from a man in his forties or fifties in good health and CMV-seropositive.

This chain uses TRBV6-6 with TRBJ1-5; perhaps TRBD1 as D (6 bases). Between the trimmed V and J ends, which lost 7 bases and 3 bases, there was a span of 13 bases. The CDR3 loop spans 14 amino acids. Germline CDR1 and CDR2: MNHNY and SVGAGI (reference sequence). Here the CDR3 DNA reads TGTGCCAGCACACAAGACAGGAACAATCAGCCCCAGCATTTT. It specifies CASTQDRNNQPQHF.

The CDR3 reads CASSLVGRTFSYEQYF. DNA of the CDR3: TGTGCCAGCAGCTTGGTTGGCAGGACTTTCTCCTACGAGCAGTACTTC. The chain joins TRBV5-6 to TRBJ2-7; D perhaps matches TRBD2 (5 bases). The CDR3 spans 16 residues. Trimming took 0 bases from V and 0 from J, leaving 13 bases between them. Germline V gives CDR1 SGHDT, CDR2 YYEEEE.

This chain joins TRBV5-8 and TRBJ2-7; D is possibly TRBD2 (6 bases). V gave up 2 bases and J gave up 1 base, with 7 bases separating them. Per the germline V gene, CDR1 is SGHTS and CDR2 is YDEGEE. There are 13 residues in the CDR3. CDR3 loop: CASSFGTSYEQYF. For the CDR3, the DNA is TGTGCCAGCAGCTTCGGGACTTCCTACGAGCAGTACTTC.

The chain recombines TRBV5-4 with TRBJ2-1, with a weak D call TRBD2 (5 bases). In germline, CDR1 is SGHNT, CDR2 YYREEE (reference sequence). Trimming took 0 bases from V and 7 from J, leaving 14 bases between them. The CDR3 has 15 amino acids. The CDR3 DNA follows: TGTGCCAGCAGCTTGGATATGCGCTCGGGGAATGAGCAGTTCTTC. Residues: CASSLDMRSGNEQFF. The full variable domain, completed using reference TRBV5-4 and TRBJ2-1, is ETGVTQSPTHLIKTRGQQVTLRCSSQSGHNTVSWYQQALGQGPQFIFQYYREEENGRGNFPPRFSGLQFPNYSSELNVNALELDDSALYLCASSLDMRSGNEQFFGPGTRLTVL.

Written as DNA, the CDR3 is TGCGCCAGCAGAGTGGGAGTTACAGATACGCAGTATTTT. Its protein product is CASRVGVTDTQYF. V is TRBV5-1 and J is TRBJ2-3; TRBD2 is a possible D gene (5 bases). The germline V and J ends were trimmed by 5 bases and 3 bases, with 10 bases remaining between them. The CDR3 consists of 13 residues. Germline lookup yields CDR1 SGHRS and CDR2 YFSETQ.

The J gene is TRBJ1-1, the V gene TRBV7-9, with 8 bases lining up with TRBD1. This CDR3 comprises 15 residues. Germline V gene lookup returns CDR1 SEHNR and CDR2 FQNEAQ (reference sequence). V dropped 5 bases and J dropped 5; count of bases not matched to a gene: 10. The CDR3 loop reads CASSPQGASGTEAFF. The CDR3 nucleotides read TGTGCCAGCAGCCCTCAGGGGGCGAGTGGTACTGAAGCTTTCTTT.

V gene TRBV27 combines with J gene TRBJ2-7; 11 nucleotides align to TRBD1. Germline CDR1 is MNHEY and CDR2 is SMNVEV (reference sequence). This CDR3 comprises 16 residues. Losses at the gene ends were 5 bases for V and 1 base for J; bases not matched to a gene: 7. CDR3 in amino acids: CASSPPWDRGSYEQYF. The CDR3 nucleotides are TGTGCCAGCAGTCCCCCATGGGACAGGGGGTCCTACGAGCAGTACTTC.

Comment on this clone: The identical CDR3 is also encoded by other nucleotide sequences in the sample. V and J are TRBV27 and TRBJ2-3; 9 bases fit TRBD1. Germline CDR1 MNHEY, CDR2 SMNVEV (reference sequence). The V and J ends lost 3 bases and 3 bases, in that order; junction bases with no gene match: 1. This CDR3 spans 14 amino acids. The CDR3 reads CASSLGTGTDTQYF. The CDR3, as DNA: TGTGCCAGCAGTTTGGGGACAGGGACAGATACGCAGTATTTT.

J is TRBJ2-1 and V is TRBV5-1; TRBD2 matches 10 bases. CDR3 length: 15 amino acids. CDR1 SGHRS and CDR2 YFSETQ come from the germline V gene. V trimming: 0 bases; J trimming: 8 bases; junction bases outside the gene matches: 5. CDR3 in amino acids: CASSLGTSGNYEQFF. The CDR3 DNA reads as TGCGCCAGCAGCTTGGGGACTAGCGGAAATTATGAGCAGTTCTTC.